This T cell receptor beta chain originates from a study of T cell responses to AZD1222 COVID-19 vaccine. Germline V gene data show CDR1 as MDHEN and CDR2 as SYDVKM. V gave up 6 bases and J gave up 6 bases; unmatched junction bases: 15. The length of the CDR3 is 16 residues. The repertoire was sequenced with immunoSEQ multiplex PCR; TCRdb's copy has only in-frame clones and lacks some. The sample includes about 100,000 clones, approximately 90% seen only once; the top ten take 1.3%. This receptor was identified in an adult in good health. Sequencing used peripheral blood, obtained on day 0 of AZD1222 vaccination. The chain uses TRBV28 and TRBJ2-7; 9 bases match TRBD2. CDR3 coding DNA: TGTGCCAGCAGCGGGCTTTATAGCGGGGGTAGCGGCGAGCAGTACTTC. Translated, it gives CASSGLYSGGSGEQYF.